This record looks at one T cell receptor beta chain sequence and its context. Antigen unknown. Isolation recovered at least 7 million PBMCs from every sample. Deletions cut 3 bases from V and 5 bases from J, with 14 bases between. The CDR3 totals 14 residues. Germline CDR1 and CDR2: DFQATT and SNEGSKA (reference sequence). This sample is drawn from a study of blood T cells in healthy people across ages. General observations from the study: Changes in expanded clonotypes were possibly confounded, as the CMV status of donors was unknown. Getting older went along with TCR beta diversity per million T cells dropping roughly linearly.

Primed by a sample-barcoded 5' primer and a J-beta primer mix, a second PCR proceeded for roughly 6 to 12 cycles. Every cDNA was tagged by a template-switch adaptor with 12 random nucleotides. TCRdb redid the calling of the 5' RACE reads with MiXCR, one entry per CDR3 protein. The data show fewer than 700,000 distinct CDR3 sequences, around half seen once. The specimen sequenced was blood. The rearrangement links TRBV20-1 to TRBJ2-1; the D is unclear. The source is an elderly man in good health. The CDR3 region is CSASSPNDNNEQFF. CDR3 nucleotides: TGCAGTGCTAGTAGTCCGAACGACAACAATGAGCAGTTCTTC.